The present TCR beta chain was sequenced within a study of blood T cells in healthy people across ages. Study-wide findings and caveats: Roughly linearly, TCR beta diversity per million T cells fell as age increased.

Details on this clonotype: Antigen specificity is unknown.

For the second PCR, which ran for about 7 to 12 cycles, a sample-barcoded 5' primer and a J-beta primer mix were used. The authors tagged each cDNA molecule using a template-switch adaptor with 12 random nucleotides. TCRdb fed the 5' RACE reads into MiXCR, producing one record per CDR3 protein. Of 1.5 million to 2 million distinct CDR3 sequences in the sample, about 31% were seen once. Peripheral blood was drawn, ten milliliters per donor. CDR3 length: 14 amino acids. V lost 0 bases and J lost 2, with 8 bases in between. Germline V gives CDR1 SGHRS, CDR2 YFSETQ. The V gene is TRBV5-1, the J gene TRBJ1-1, with D possibly TRBD1 on 5 matching bases. The TCR originated in a woman aged 30 to 39 in good health. The sequenced material came from blood. The CDR3 DNA reads as TGCGCCAGCAGCTTGGGACAGAGAAACACTGAAGCTTTCTTT. This sequence encodes CASSLGQRNTEAFF.